The rows below give T cell receptor beta chains drawn from one sample of a study of blood T cell repertoires in COVID-19. Clones were read by immunoSEQ multiplex PCR, and TCRdb kept only the in-frame ones, dropping some. The data hold 400,000 or so clones, with approximately 89% observed a single time. Material: PBMCs or T cells enriched from blood (not recorded which). All receptors derive from a man aged 40-55 years in a cohort exposed to, infected with or recovered from COVID-19 (not recorded which). Both conserved end residues are part of each CDR3. D genes are given only for firm matches. Clone size is shown for a subset of rows, as once, few, many or a class of expanded clone.

v_gene: TRBV27; abundance: NA; j_gene: TRBJ2-1; d_gene: NA; CDR3nt: TGTGCCAGCAGTGGTTTATTCGGAGAGTACAATGAGCAGTTCTTC; CDR3aa: CASSGLFGEYNEQFF
v_gene: TRBV10-2; abundance: once; j_gene: TRBJ1-2; d_gene: TRBD1; CDR3nt: TGCGCCAGCAGTGCACCGGGACAGGGGCGCGGCTACACCTTC; CDR3aa: CASSAPGQGRGYTF
v_gene: TRBV2; abundance: NA; j_gene: TRBJ1-5; d_gene: TRBD1; CDR3nt: TGTGCCAGCAGTGGGGACAGGGGCAATCAGCCCCAGCATTTT; CDR3aa: CASSGDRGNQPQHF
v_gene: TRBV5-5; abundance: NA; j_gene: TRBJ1-1; d_gene: NA; CDR3nt: TGTGCCAGCATGATAGGGACACCCAACGTGAACACTGAAGCTTTCTTT; CDR3aa: CASMIGTPNVNTEAFF
v_gene: TRBV28; abundance: NA; j_gene: TRBJ2-1; d_gene: NA; CDR3nt: TGTGCCAGCTCTACGACAGTACCCTATGAGCAGTTCTTC; CDR3aa: CASSTTVPYEQFF
v_gene: TRBV28; abundance: NA; j_gene: TRBJ2-7; d_gene: NA; CDR3nt: TGTGCCAGCAGTATCCGACTGGGCGAGCAGTACTTC; CDR3aa: CASSIRLGEQYF
v_gene: TRBV18; abundance: NA; j_gene: TRBJ2-7; d_gene: TRBD2; CDR3nt: TGTGCCAGCTCACCTGGGACTAGCGGGAGTTCCTACGAGCAGTACTTC; CDR3aa: CASSPGTSGSSYEQYF
v_gene: TRBV2; abundance: NA; j_gene: TRBJ2-5; d_gene: TRBD2; CDR3nt: TGTGCCAGCAAGACGCGGGAGGGCCTATTAGAGACCCAGTACTTC; CDR3aa: CASKTREGLLETQYF
v_gene: TRBV6-6; abundance: NA; j_gene: TRBJ2-7; d_gene: NA; CDR3nt: TGTGCCAGCAGTGCGACTAGTCGGTTTTTGGAGCAGTACTTC; CDR3aa: CASSATSRFLEQYF
v_gene: TRBV11-2; abundance: NA; j_gene: TRBJ1-1; d_gene: NA; CDR3nt: TGTGCCAGCAGCTTAGACCCGGGGAGGGGGGGAGCTTTCTTT; CDR3aa: CASSLDPGRGGAFF
v_gene: TRBV6-5; abundance: NA; j_gene: TRBJ2-1; d_gene: NA; CDR3nt: TGTGCCAGCAGTTACTCGGTGGCGGGACAGAGAGAGCAGTTCTTC; CDR3aa: CASSYSVAGQREQFF
v_gene: TRBV27; abundance: NA; j_gene: TRBJ2-3; d_gene: TRBD2; CDR3nt: TGTGCCAGCAGTTTGCTAGCGGGAGGGCCCACAGATACGCAGTATTTT; CDR3aa: CASSLLAGGPTDTQYF
v_gene: TRBV7-9; abundance: NA; j_gene: TRBJ1-6; d_gene: TRBD1; CDR3nt: TGTGCCAGCAGCTTAGCGCGGGGGACAGGGGATTCACCCCTCCACTTT; CDR3aa: CASSLARGTGDSPLHF
v_gene: TRBV27; abundance: NA; j_gene: TRBJ2-7; d_gene: TRBD2; CDR3nt: TGTGCCAGCAAAGGGACTAGCGGAGCCTACGAGCAGTACTTC; CDR3aa: CASKGTSGAYEQYF
v_gene: TRBV6-5; abundance: NA; j_gene: TRBJ1-3; d_gene: NA; CDR3nt: TGTGCCAGCAGTTACTCCGGCCGGAGCTCTGGAAACACCATATATTTT; CDR3aa: CASSYSGRSSGNTIYF
v_gene: TRBV18; abundance: NA; j_gene: TRBJ2-1; d_gene: TRBD2; CDR3nt: TGTGCCAGCTCACCATATTTAAGCGGGAGTGGGGACAATGAGCAGTTCTTC; CDR3aa: CASSPYLSGSGDNEQFF
v_gene: TRBV19; abundance: few; j_gene: TRBJ1-5; d_gene: NA; CDR3nt: TGTGCCAGTAGTATAGCACAACCTAGCAATCAGCCCCAGCATTTT; CDR3aa: CASSIAQPSNQPQHF
v_gene: TRBV30; abundance: NA; j_gene: TRBJ1-1; d_gene: NA; CDR3nt: TGTGCCTGGAGTTTCTGGGGGGGCACTGAAGCTTTCTTT; CDR3aa: CAWSFWGGTEAFF
v_gene: TRBV5-1; abundance: NA; j_gene: TRBJ2-7; d_gene: TRBD2; CDR3nt: TGCGCCAGCAGCACATTAGCGGGAGATGGCGAGCAGTACTTC; CDR3aa: CASSTLAGDGEQYF
v_gene: TRBV24-1; abundance: NA; j_gene: TRBJ1-4; d_gene: TRBD1; CDR3nt: TGTGCCGTCACGAGACAGGGCACTAATGAAAAACTGTTTTTT; CDR3aa: CAVTRQGTNEKLFF
v_gene: TRBV5-1; abundance: NA; j_gene: TRBJ2-7; d_gene: NA; CDR3nt: TGCGCCAGCAGCTCTACAGGGAGTCACTACGAGCAGTACTTC; CDR3aa: CASSSTGSHYEQYF
v_gene: TRBV7-6; abundance: few; j_gene: TRBJ2-1; d_gene: TRBD2; CDR3nt: TGTGCCAGCAGCTTGCGGACTAGCGGGGAGGGTGAGCAGTTCTTC; CDR3aa: CASSLRTSGEGEQFF
v_gene: TRBV2; abundance: NA; j_gene: TRBJ2-7; d_gene: NA; CDR3nt: TGTGCCAGCAGTGTTGCGGGCGAAACCTACGAGCAGTACTTC; CDR3aa: CASSVAGETYEQYF
v_gene: TRBV10-3; abundance: NA; j_gene: TRBJ2-7; d_gene: NA; CDR3nt: TGTGCCATCAGTGAGGCGGTCGAGCAGTACTTC; CDR3aa: CAISEAVEQYF
v_gene: TRBV27; abundance: once; j_gene: TRBJ2-7; d_gene: TRBD1; CDR3nt: TGTGCCAGCAGTCCGCGGGACAGGGAGAACTCCTACGAGCAGTACTTC; CDR3aa: CASSPRDRENSYEQYF
v_gene: TRBV2; abundance: NA; j_gene: TRBJ2-5; d_gene: TRBD2; CDR3nt: TGTGCCAGCAGTGTCGATAGCGGGAGGGTTGAGACCCAGTACTTC; CDR3aa: CASSVDSGRVETQYF
v_gene: TRBV20-1; abundance: NA; j_gene: TRBJ2-5; d_gene: NA; CDR3nt: TGCAGTGCTAGCGCAAACGCGGCCCAGTACTTC; CDR3aa: CSASANAAQYF
v_gene: TRBV16; abundance: once; j_gene: TRBJ2-1; d_gene: TRBD2; CDR3nt: TGTGCCAGCAGCCAAATAGCGGGAGTTGGGAATGAGCAGTTCTTC; CDR3aa: CASSQIAGVGNEQFF
v_gene: TRBV11-2; abundance: NA; j_gene: TRBJ2-5; d_gene: NA; CDR3nt: TGTGCCAGCAGCTTATCGGGAGTCAGGGAGACCCAGTACTTC; CDR3aa: CASSLSGVRETQYF
v_gene: TRBV28; abundance: NA; j_gene: TRBJ1-2; d_gene: TRBD1; CDR3nt: TGTGCCAGCAGTACCCGACAGGGAGCTAACTATGGCTACACCTTC; CDR3aa: CASSTRQGANYGYTF
v_gene: TRBV5-1; abundance: NA; j_gene: TRBJ1-2; d_gene: NA; CDR3nt: TGCGCCAGCAGCTACGACTCCGGGAATCATGGCTACACCTTC; CDR3aa: CASSYDSGNHGYTF
v_gene: TRBV2; abundance: NA; j_gene: TRBJ1-5; d_gene: NA; CDR3nt: TGTGCCAGCAGTGAAAGACAGGTTCGCCAGCCCCAGCATTTT; CDR3aa: CASSERQVRQPQHF
v_gene: TRBV28; abundance: NA; j_gene: TRBJ1-1; d_gene: TRBD1; CDR3nt: TGTGCCAGCAGTTTACCCGGACAGGGAGCTTTCTTT; CDR3aa: CASSLPGQGAFF
v_gene: TRBV7-6; abundance: NA; j_gene: TRBJ2-1; d_gene: NA; CDR3nt: TGTGCCAGCAGCTTAGCGGGAGTTGGCGATGAGCAGTTCTTC; CDR3aa: CASSLAGVGDEQFF
v_gene: TRBV5-1; abundance: NA; j_gene: TRBJ2-1; d_gene: TRBD2; CDR3nt: TGCGCCAGCAGCTTGTTAGCGGGCATGTACAATGAGCAGTTCTTC; CDR3aa: CASSLLAGMYNEQFF
v_gene: TRBV3-1/TRBV3-2; abundance: NA; j_gene: TRBJ2-3; d_gene: NA; CDR3nt: TGTGCCAGCAGCCGACGAGGGTCCACAGATACGCAGTATTTT; CDR3aa: CASSRRGSTDTQYF
v_gene: TRBV7-8; abundance: many; j_gene: TRBJ1-1; d_gene: TRBD1; CDR3nt: TGTGCCAGCAGCTTAAAAAACAGGGGAGCCACTGAAGCTTTCTTT; CDR3aa: CASSLKNRGATEAFF